Listed here is a single T cell receptor beta chain. Then a second PCR, running about 6 to 12 cycles, was carried out with a sample-barcoded 5' primer and a J-beta primer mix. TCRdb reanalysed the 5' RACE reads using MiXCR and keeps one entry per CDR3 protein. Of 850,000 to 1,000,000 distinct CDR3 sequences detected, approximately 49% appear once; the ten largest clones hold 13%. V lost 5 bases, J lost 2 bases, and 7 bases stayed unmatched. The CDR3 extends over 15 amino acids. CDR1 and CDR2 (germline): MDHEN, SYDVKM. These data originate in a study of blood T cells in healthy people across ages. Study summary: The template switching approach captured approximately one barcoded beta molecule for every two T cells.

The study drew donors from healthy Caucasian individuals in Russia aged roughly 6 to 100. Samples each had at least 6 micrograms of total RNA extracted. The sample was blood. The rearrangement links TRBV28 to TRBJ2-7; the match to TRBD1 covers 9 bases. The receptor's source is a man in his thirties or forties in good health. The CDR3 DNA follows: TGTGCCAGCAGTCCTCGGGACAGGGTCCCCTACGAGCAGTACTTC. This encodes CASSPRDRVPYEQYF.